These T cell receptor beta chains were read from a single sample in a study of cytomegalovirus exposure and HLA in healthy donors. Generated by immunoSEQ multiplex PCR, the TCRdb table keeps only in-frame clones and is missing some. Found here are around 100,000 clones, around 64% of them singletons; the top ten hold roughly 2%. The sequencing input was PBMCs. The receptors stem from a woman aged 30 to 39 in good health and CMV-seronegative. Both conserved end residues are part of each CDR3. A D gene is named only where the DNA matches it firmly.

>TRBJ2-7|.|TRBV30
CAWSSGSYEQYF
>TRBJ2-3|TRBD2|TRBV4-3
CASSQELGLAGVLSTDTQYF
>TRBJ2-2|TRBD2|TRBV7-3
CASSPGGAGVIGELFF
>TRBJ1-1|.|TRBV6-6
CASSYSRAEAFF
>.|.|TRBV6-4
CASKDYEQYF
>TRBJ1-2|TRBD1|TRBV19
CASSSRDSPKYTF
>TRBJ2-3|TRBD2|TRBV27
CASSLWGGDTQYF
>TRBJ1-5|.|TRBV30
CAAETDSNQPQHF
>TRBJ2-7|TRBD2|TRBV9
CASSRTSGSYEQYF
>TRBJ2-7|TRBD1|TRBV5-1
CASREGTGVSYEQYF
>TRBJ2-1|TRBD1|TRBV7-3
CASSLGGQGTNEQFF
>TRBJ2-7|.|TRBV2
CASSEGPYEQYF
>TRBJ2-3|TRBD1|TRBV25-1
CASRWAGGAKDTQYF
>TRBJ1-2|.|TRBV28
CASSTLWGYTF
>TRBJ2-2|TRBD2|TRBV9
CASSVGLAGAGELFF
>TRBJ2-1|.|TRBV7-9
CASSSTTSYNEQFF
>TRBJ1-2|.|TRBV7-9
CASSPDWDTNYGYTF
>TRBJ2-1|.|TRBV30
CVGRSKGNNEQFF
>TRBJ1-2|.|TRBV29-1
CSAKGGSDYGYTF
>TRBJ2-5|TRBD2|TRBV5-6
CASSHAGTSISETQYF
>TRBJ2-7|TRBD1|TRBV6-1
CASRTGTSYEQYF